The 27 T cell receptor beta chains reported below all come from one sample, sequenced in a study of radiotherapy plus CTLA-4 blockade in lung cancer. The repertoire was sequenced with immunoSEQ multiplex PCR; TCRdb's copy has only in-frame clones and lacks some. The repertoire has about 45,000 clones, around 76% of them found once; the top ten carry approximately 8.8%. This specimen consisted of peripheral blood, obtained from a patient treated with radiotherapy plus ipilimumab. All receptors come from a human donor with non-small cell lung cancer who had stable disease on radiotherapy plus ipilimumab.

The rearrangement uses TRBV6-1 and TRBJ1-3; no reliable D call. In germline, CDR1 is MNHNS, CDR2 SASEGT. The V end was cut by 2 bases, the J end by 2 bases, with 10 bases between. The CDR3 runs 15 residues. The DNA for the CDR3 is TGTGCCAGCAGTGAAAGGATAGGGACTGGAAACACCATATATTTT. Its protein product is CASSERIGTGNTIYF.

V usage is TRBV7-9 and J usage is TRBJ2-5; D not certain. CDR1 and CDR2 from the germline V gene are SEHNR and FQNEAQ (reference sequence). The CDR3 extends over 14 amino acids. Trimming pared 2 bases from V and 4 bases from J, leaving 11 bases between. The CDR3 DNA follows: TGTGCCAGCAGCTTAACAACCAGAACAGAGACCCAGTACTTC. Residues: CASSLTTRTETQYF.

The CDR3 nucleotides are TGTGCCAGCAGTTTTAAGGGGATAGATGGCTACACCTTC. Translating gives CASSFKGIDGYTF. The chain recombines TRBV27 with TRBJ1-2; D is possibly TRBD1 (5 bases). Deletions cut 3 bases from V and 6 bases from J, with 11 bases between. The germline V gene encodes CDR1 MNHEY and CDR2 SMNVEV (reference sequence). The CDR3 totals 13 residues.

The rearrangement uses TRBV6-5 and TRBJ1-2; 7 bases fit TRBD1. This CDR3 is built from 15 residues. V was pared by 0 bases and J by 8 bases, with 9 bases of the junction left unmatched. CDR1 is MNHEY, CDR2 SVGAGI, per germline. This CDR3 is CASSYSIQGGRGYTF. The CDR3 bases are TGTGCCAGCAGTTACTCGATCCAGGGGGGTAGGGGCTACACCTTC.

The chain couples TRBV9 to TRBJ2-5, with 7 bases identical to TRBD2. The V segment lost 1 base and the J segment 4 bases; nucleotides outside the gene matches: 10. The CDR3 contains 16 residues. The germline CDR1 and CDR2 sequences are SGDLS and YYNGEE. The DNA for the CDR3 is TGTGCCAGCAGCGTATCCGTAGGCGGGGGTACAGAGACCCAGTACTTC. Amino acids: CASSVSVGGGTETQYF.

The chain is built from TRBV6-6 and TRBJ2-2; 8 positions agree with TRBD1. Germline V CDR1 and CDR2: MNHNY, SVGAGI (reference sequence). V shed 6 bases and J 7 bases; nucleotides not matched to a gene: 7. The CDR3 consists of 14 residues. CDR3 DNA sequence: TGTGCCAGCAGCCCGACAGGGGTGGGCGGGGAGCTGTTTTTT. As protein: CASSPTGVGGELFF.

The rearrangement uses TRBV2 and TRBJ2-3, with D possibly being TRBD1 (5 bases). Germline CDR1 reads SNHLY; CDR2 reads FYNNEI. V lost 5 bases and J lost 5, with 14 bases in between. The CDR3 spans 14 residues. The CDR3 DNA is TGTGCCAGCAGTCCAGGGTCAGCAAAAGATACGCAGTATTTT. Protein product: CASSPGSAKDTQYF.

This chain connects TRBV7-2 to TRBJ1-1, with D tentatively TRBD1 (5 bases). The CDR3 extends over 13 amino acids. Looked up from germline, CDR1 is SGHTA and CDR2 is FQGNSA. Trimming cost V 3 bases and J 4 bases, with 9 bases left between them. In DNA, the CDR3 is TGTGCCAGCAGCTTGCGGAGGGGCACTGAAGCTTTCTTT. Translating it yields CASSLRRGTEAFF.

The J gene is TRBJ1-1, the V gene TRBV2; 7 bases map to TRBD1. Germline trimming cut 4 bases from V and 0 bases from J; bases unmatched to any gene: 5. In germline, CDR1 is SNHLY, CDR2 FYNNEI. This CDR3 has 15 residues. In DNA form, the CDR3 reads TGTGCCAGCAGTGTCGAGGGGGCCATGAACACTGAAGCTTTCTTT. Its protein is CASSVEGAMNTEAFF.

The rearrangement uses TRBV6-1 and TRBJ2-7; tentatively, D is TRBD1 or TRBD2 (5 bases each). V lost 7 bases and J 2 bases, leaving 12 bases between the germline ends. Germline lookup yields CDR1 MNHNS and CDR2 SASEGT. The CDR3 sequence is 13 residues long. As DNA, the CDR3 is TGTGCCAGCATCCCGGGGCCGACCTACGAGCAGTACGTC. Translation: CASIPGPTYEQYV.

The CDR3 DNA is TGTGCCATCAGTGAGTCAGCCAGGGCTAGCAATCAGCCCCAGCATTTT. It codes for CAISESARASNQPQHF. J is TRBJ1-5 and V is TRBV10-3; D is perhaps TRBD1 (5 bases). Germline V gene sequence: CDR1 ENHRY, CDR2 SYGVKD. V was cut by 0 bases and J by 0 bases, with 9 bases left in between. The CDR3 extends over 16 amino acids.

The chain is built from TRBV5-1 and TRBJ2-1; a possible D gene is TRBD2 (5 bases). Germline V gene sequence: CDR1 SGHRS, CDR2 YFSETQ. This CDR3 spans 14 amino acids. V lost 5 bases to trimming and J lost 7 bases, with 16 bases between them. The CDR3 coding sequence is TGCGCCAGCAGGCTAGCAATAATTGGTAATGAGCAGTTCTTC. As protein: CASRLAIIGNEQFF. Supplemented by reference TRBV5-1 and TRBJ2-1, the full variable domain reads KAGVTQTPRYLIKTRGQQVTLSCSPISGHRSVSWYQQTPGQGLQFLFEYFSETQRNKGNFPGRFSGRQFSNSRSEMNVSTLELGDSALYLCASRLAIIGNEQFFGPGTRLTVL.

The CDR3 loop reads CASSGGRTGEQSPLHF. The DNA for the CDR3 is TGTGCCAGCAGTGGGGGGAGGACAGGGGAGCAATCACCCCTCCACTTT. The chain links TRBV2 to TRBJ1-6; 9 positions match TRBD1. This CDR3 is built from 16 residues. CDR1 and CDR2 from the germline V gene are SNHLY and FYNNEI. J lost 10 bases, V lost 4 bases, and 11 bases had no gene match. The full variable domain, its missing parts supplied by reference TRBV2 and TRBJ1-6, is EPEVTQTPSHQVTQMGQEVILRCVPISNHLYFYWYRQILGQKVEFLVSFYNNEISEKSEIFDDQFSVERPDGSNFTLKIRSTKLEDSAMYFCASSGGRTGEQSPLHFGNGTRLTVT.

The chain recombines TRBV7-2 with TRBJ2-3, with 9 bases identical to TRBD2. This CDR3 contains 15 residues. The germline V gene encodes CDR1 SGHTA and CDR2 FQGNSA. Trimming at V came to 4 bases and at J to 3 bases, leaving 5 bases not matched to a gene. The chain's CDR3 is CASSYSGGLTDTQYF. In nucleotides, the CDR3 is TGTGCCAGCAGCTATAGCGGGGGCTTGACAGATACGCAGTATTTT. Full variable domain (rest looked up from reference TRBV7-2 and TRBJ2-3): GAGVSQSPSNKVTEKGKDVELRCDPISGHTALYWYRQSLGQGLEFLIYFQGNSAPDKSGLPSDRFSAERTGGSVSTLTIQRTQQEDSAVYLCASSYSGGLTDTQYFGPGTRLTVL.

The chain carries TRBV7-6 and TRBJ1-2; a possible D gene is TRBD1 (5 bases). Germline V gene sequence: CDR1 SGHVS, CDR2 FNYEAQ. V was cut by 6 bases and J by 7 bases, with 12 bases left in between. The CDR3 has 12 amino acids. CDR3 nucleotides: TGTGCCAGCAGGTCTGGGGGAGGTGGCTACACCTTC. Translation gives CASRSGGGGYTF. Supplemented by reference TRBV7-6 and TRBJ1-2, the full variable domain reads GAGVSQSPRYKVTKRGQDVALRCDPISGHVSLYWYRQALGQGPEFLTYFNYEAQQDKSGLPNDRFSAERPEGSISTLTIQRTEQRDSAMYRCASRSGGGGYTFGSGTRLTVV.

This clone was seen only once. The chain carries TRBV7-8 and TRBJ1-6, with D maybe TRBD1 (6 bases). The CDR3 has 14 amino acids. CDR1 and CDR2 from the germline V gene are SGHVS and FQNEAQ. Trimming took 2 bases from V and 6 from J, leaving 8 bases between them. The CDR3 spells CASSLRRGNSPLHF. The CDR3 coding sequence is TGTGCCAGCAGCTTACGCAGGGGTAATTCACCCCTCCACTTT.

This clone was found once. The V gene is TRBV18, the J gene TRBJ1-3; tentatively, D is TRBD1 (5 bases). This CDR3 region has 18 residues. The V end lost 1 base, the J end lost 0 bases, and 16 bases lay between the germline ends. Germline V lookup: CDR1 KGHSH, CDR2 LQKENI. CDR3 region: CASSPRAAGLSSGNTIYF. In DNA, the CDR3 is TGTGCCAGCTCACCACGTGCCGCAGGGCTAAGCTCTGGAAACACCATATATTTT.

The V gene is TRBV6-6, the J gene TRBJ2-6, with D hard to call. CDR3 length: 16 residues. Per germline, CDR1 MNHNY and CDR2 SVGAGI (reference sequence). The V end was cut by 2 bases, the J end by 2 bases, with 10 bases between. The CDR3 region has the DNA TGTGCCAGCAGTTACGGGTTCTCTACTGGGGCCAACGTCCTGACTTTC. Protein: CASSYGFSTGANVLTF.

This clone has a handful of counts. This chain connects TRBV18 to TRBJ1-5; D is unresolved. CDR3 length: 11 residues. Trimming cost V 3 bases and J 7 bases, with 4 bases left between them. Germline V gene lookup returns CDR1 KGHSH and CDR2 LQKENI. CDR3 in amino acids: CASSPGQPQHF. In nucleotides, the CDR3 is TGTGCCAGCTCACCGGGACAGCCCCAGCATTTT.

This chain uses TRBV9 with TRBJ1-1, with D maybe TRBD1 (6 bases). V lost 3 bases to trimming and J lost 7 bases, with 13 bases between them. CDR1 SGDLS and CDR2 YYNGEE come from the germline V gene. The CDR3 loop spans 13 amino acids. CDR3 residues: CASSAGGHDEAFF. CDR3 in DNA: TGTGCCAGCAGCGCCGGGGGACACGATGAAGCTTTCTTT. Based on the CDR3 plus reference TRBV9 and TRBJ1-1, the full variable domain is DSGVTQTPKHLITATGQRVTLRCSPRSGDLSVYWYQQSLDQGLQFLIQYYNGEERAKGNILERFSAQQFPDLHSELNLSSLELGDSALYFCASSAGGHDEAFFGQGTRLTVV.

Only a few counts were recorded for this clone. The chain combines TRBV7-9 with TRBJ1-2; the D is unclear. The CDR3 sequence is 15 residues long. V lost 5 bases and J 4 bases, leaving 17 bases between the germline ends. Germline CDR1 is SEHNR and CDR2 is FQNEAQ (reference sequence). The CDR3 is CASSHDLRPSYGYTF. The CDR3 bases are TGTGCCAGCAGCCACGACCTTCGACCTTCCTATGGCTACACCTTC.

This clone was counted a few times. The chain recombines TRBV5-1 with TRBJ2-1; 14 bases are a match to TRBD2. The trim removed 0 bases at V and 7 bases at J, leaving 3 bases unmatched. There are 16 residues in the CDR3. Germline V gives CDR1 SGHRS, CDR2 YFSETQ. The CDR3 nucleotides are TGCGCCAGCAGCTTGGGACTAGCGGGGGGGTTTAATGAGCAGTTCTTC. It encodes CASSLGLAGGFNEQFF.

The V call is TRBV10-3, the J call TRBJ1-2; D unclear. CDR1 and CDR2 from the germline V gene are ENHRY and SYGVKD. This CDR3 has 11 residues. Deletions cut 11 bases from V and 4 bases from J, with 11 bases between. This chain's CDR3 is CAFSGPYGYTF. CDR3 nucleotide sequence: TGTGCCTTCTCAGGACCCTATGGCTACACCTTC.

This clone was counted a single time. CDR3 DNA sequence: TGTGCCAGCAGTCAACCGGGACTGGCGGGCACCGGGGAGCTGTTTTTT. Residues: CASSQPGLAGTGELFF. This sequence joins TRBV2 and TRBJ2-2, with a weak D call TRBD2 (6 bases). Germline V gene data show CDR1 as SNHLY and CDR2 as FYNNEI. This CDR3 has 16 amino acids. With 5 bases removed from V and 4 bases from J, the gap between germline ends came to 17 bases.

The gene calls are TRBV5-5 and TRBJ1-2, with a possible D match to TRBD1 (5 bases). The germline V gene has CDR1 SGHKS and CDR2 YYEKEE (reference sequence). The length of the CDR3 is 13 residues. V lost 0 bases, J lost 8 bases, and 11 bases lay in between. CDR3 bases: TGTGCCAGCAGCTTGGCTCGCGAGGGGGGCTACACCTTC. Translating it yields CASSLAREGGYTF.

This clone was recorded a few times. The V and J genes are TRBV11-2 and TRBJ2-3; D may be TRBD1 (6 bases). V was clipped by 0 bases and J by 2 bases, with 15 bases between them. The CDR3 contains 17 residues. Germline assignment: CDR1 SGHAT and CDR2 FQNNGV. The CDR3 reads CASSLEVTGSNTDTQYF. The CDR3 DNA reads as TGTGCCAGCAGCTTAGAGGTAACAGGGAGTAACACAGATACGCAGTATTTT.

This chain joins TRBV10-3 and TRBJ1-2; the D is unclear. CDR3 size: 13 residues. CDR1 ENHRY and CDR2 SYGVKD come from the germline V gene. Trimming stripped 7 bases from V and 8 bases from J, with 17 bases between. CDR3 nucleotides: TGTGCCATCACAAGAACTACTATGGACGGCTACACCTTC. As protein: CAITRTTMDGYTF.